This T cell receptor (beta chain) was recovered during a study of shared clonotypes between healthy human individuals. This clone was observed once. This sample includes further DNA sequences coding for the same CDR3. The assay was immunoSEQ multiplex PCR, and TCRdb's table has in-frame clones only and misses some. The sample yields about 2 million clones, about 95% seen once. This CDR3 comprises 14 residues. Per germline, CDR1 GTSNPN and CDR2 SVGIG (reference sequence). V lost 0 bases to trimming and J lost 0 bases, with 8 bases between them. Naive CD8 cells were CD45RO-negative, positively selected for CCR7, excluding terminally differentiated effector memory CD45RA+ cells.

This receptor was taken from a man between 18 and 29 years old in good health. This sequence joins TRBV30 and TRBJ1-1, with D unresolved. The specimen was naive CD8+ T cells sorted from blood. For the CDR3, the DNA is TGTGCCTGGAGTGTTCGGGAGATGAACACTGAAGCTTTCTTT. Amino acids: CAWSVREMNTEAFF.